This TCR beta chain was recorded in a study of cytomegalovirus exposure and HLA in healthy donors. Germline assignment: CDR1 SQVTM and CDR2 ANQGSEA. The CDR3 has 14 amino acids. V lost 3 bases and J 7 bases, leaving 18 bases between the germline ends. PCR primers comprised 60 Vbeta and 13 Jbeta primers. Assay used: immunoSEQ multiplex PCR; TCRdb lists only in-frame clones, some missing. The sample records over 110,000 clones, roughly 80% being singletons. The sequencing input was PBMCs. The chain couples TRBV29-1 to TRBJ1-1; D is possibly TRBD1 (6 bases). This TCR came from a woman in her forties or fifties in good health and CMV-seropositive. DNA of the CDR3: TGCAGCGTTGACCCAGGGGTTGTGGTAAGTGAAGCTTTCTTT. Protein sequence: CSVDPGVVVSEAFF.